The 20 T cell receptor beta chains below all came from one sample that was sequenced in a study of cytomegalovirus exposure and HLA in healthy donors (dated by TCRdb to 2016 to 2017). The protocol used for the library was the immunoSEQ multiplex PCR assay. For the multiplex PCR, a mixture combining 60 forward primers for TCR Vbeta segments and 13 reverse primers for TCR Jbeta segments was used. TCRdb took this table from immuneACCESS and kept in-frame rearrangements with V and J called. Such tables lack part of the clones; where checked against another copy, unresolved V genes explain under half of the gap, and the rest is unexplained. The sample table holds around 40,000 clones, of which 60% to 80% were seen once. The leading ten clones occupy 1.4% of the sample. The source material was PBMCs. Source of these receptors: a man aged 30 to 45 in good health and CMV-seronegative.

The chain combines TRBV6-6 with TRBJ2-5; D possibly corresponds to TRBD1 (5 bases). CDR3 size: 14 residues. The ends were cut back, 6 bases at V and 11 bases at J, with 22 bases in the middle. Germline values: CDR1 MNHNY, CDR2 SVGAGI (reference sequence). The CDR3 region is CASRRSQGGGEQYF. The CDR3 DNA reads as TGTGCCAGCAGGCGTAGCCAGGGCGGCGGAGAGCAGTACTTC.

The chain employs TRBV7-9 and TRBJ2-5; D perhaps matches TRBD2 (6 bases). The germline V gene encodes CDR1 SEHNR and CDR2 FQNEAQ (reference sequence). Trimming left V 0 bases short and J 5 bases short, with 7 bases between. The CDR3 is 13 residues long. The CDR3 protein is CASSLALAETQYF. The CDR3 DNA is TGTGCCAGCAGCTTAGCGCTAGCGGAGACCCAGTACTTC.

This chain links TRBV2 with TRBJ1-2, with a tentative D call TRBD1 (5 bases). CDR3 length equals 15 residues. V lost 0 bases and J 2 bases, leaving 10 bases between the germline ends. Germline V gives CDR1 SNHLY, CDR2 FYNNEI. The CDR3 region has the DNA TGTGCCAGCAGTGAAGCGCAAGACAGCAACTATGGCTACACCTTC. Protein product: CASSEAQDSNYGYTF.

The table lists this clone with a count of one. The chain combines TRBV6-5 with TRBJ1-1; D is undetermined. The CDR3 consists of 10 residues. V was shortened by 8 bases and J by 5 bases, with 6 bases between the two germline ends. Germline V gives CDR1 MNHEY, CDR2 SVGAGI. CDR3 coding DNA: TGTGCCAGCCTCTATACTGAAGCTTTCTTT. Translating gives CASLYTEAFF.

V and J are TRBV12-5 and TRBJ1-1; 8 positions match TRBD1. The CDR3 is 14 residues long. Germline CDR1 and CDR2: LGHNT and FRNRAP. Trimming at V came to 6 bases and at J to 6 bases, leaving 9 bases not matched to a gene. CDR3 sequence reads: CASGQQGGFSEAFF. In DNA, the CDR3 is TGTGCTAGTGGCCAACAGGGGGGCTTTTCTGAAGCTTTCTTT.

The chain carries TRBV15 and TRBJ2-1; D ambiguous. Germline CDR1 is LNHNV and CDR2 is YYDKDF (reference sequence). V lost 0 bases, J lost 10 bases, and 10 bases lay in between. The CDR3 totals 13 residues. CDR3: CATSRDRQREQFF. In nucleotides, the CDR3 is TGTGCCACCAGCAGAGACCGCCAGAGGGAGCAGTTCTTC.

The chain couples TRBV11-2 to TRBJ2-7; TRBD1 aligns across 11 bases. CDR3 length: 17 residues. Per germline, CDR1 SGHAT and CDR2 FQNNGV. V gave up 5 bases and J gave up 0 bases; unmatched junction bases: 9. CDR3 region: CASSQGTGGFYSYEQYF. As DNA, the CDR3 is TGTGCCAGCAGCCAAGGGACAGGGGGGTTCTACTCCTACGAGCAGTACTTC.

The V call is TRBV18, the J call TRBJ2-1; TRBD2 matches at 7 bases. The CDR3 has 17 residues. Losses at the gene ends were 3 bases for V and 1 base for J; bases not matched to a gene: 9. CDR1 is KGHSH, CDR2 LQKENI, per germline. The CDR3 loop is CASSPSGRRESYNEQFF. The CDR3 nucleotides read TGTGCCAGCTCACCTTCCGGACGGCGGGAGTCCTACAATGAGCAGTTCTTC.

The gene calls are TRBV27 and TRBJ2-6; TRBD1 might be the D (6 bases). Germline CDR1 is MNHEY and CDR2 is SMNVEV (reference sequence). Trimming removed 7 bases from V and 0 bases from J, with 13 bases in between. The length of the CDR3 is 16 residues. CDR3 sequence: CASTPGVFSGANVLTF. In nucleotides, the CDR3 is TGTGCCAGCACCCCAGGGGTCTTCTCTGGGGCCAACGTCCTGACTTTC.

J is TRBJ2-1 and V is TRBV7-9, with D maybe TRBD2 (5 bases). Trimming removed 2 bases at V and 7 bases at J, with 21 bases between. This CDR3 has 17 amino acids. Germline V gives CDR1 SEHNR, CDR2 FQNEAQ (reference sequence). CDR3 nucleotides: TGTGCCAGCAGCTTACCCACCGCTAGGACTCTAGGGAATGAGCAGTTCTTC. Its protein is CASSLPTARTLGNEQFF.

The chain couples TRBV5-4 to TRBJ2-5; TRBD2 agrees at 11 bases. The V and J ends lost 4 bases and 4 bases, in that order; junction bases with no gene match: 0. Germline V gene lookup returns CDR1 SGHNT and CDR2 YYREEE (reference sequence). This CDR3 contains 13 residues. CDR3 coding DNA: TGTGCCAGCAGCACTAGCGGGAGAGAGACCCAGTACTTC. Translation: CASSTSGRETQYF.

The chain combines TRBV2 with TRBJ2-6; 10 bases line up with TRBD1. From germline, CDR1 is SNHLY and CDR2 FYNNEI. V shed 11 bases, J shed 3 bases, and the junction held 10 bases outside the gene matches. The CDR3 is made up of 16 amino acids. Here the CDR3 reads CASSPGQGFGANVLTF. The CDR3, as DNA: TGTGCCTCCTCTCCGGGACAGGGGTTTGGGGCCAACGTCCTGACTTTC.

The chain employs TRBV28 and TRBJ1-1; maybe TRBD1 (6 bases). Deletions cut 5 bases from V and 4 bases from J, with 17 bases between. Germline CDR1 is MDHEN and CDR2 is SYDVKM. CDR3 size: 15 residues. The CDR3 DNA sequence: TGTGCCAGCAGTACACCCAGAGGGGGTAGCACTGAAGCTTTCTTT. It yields the protein CASSTPRGGSTEAFF.

The chain has TRBV2 and TRBJ2-5; 7 bases line up with TRBD2. The germline V gene encodes CDR1 SNHLY and CDR2 FYNNEI. J lost 1 base, V lost 4 bases, and 0 bases had no gene match. The CDR3 extends over 13 amino acids. CDR3 DNA: TGTGCCAGCAGTGGACTAGCCCAAGAGACCCAGTACTTC. It codes for CASSGLAQETQYF.

The chain has TRBV4-3 and TRBJ2-5; D not resolved. This CDR3 spans 13 amino acids. CDR1 is LGHNA, CDR2 YSLEER, per germline. The germline V and J ends were trimmed by 0 bases and 5 bases, with 7 bases remaining between them. CDR3 residues: CASSQDIEETQYF. The DNA of the CDR3 is TGCGCCAGCAGCCAAGATATTGAGGAGACCCAGTACTTC.

The V gene is TRBV5-4, the J gene TRBJ2-1; 7 bases are shared with TRBD1. The CDR3 contains 15 residues. Germline V gene lookup returns CDR1 SGHNT and CDR2 YYREEE (reference sequence). V lost 5 bases to trimming and J lost 4 bases; unmatched junction nucleotides: 9. The CDR3 DNA reads TGTGCCAGCAGGACCCAGGGGGACGGGTACAATGAGCAGTTCTTC. Amino acids: CASRTQGDGYNEQFF.

This chain links TRBV9 with TRBJ2-7; D unclear. The CDR3 length is 14 residues. In germline, CDR1 is SGDLS, CDR2 YYNGEE. V was shortened by 0 bases and J by 2 bases, with 9 bases between the two germline ends. The CDR3 sequence: CASSVDWSPYEQYF. CDR3 in DNA: TGTGCCAGCAGCGTAGACTGGAGTCCCTACGAGCAGTACTTC.

The V gene is TRBV19, the J gene TRBJ2-4; 12 bases are a match to TRBD2. Trimming cost V 3 bases and J 8 bases; bases outside gene matches: 17. The CDR3 consists of 19 residues. Germline CDR1 is LNHDA and CDR2 is SQIVND (reference sequence). CDR3 in DNA: TGTGCCAGTAGTATGAGGGCTAGCGGGAGGGAATTTCCACCCTACATTCAGTACTTC. Its protein product is CASSMRASGREFPPYIQYF.

The sample holds one count of this clone. This chain links TRBV5-4 with TRBJ2-3; TRBD2 might be the D (6 bases). The CDR3 runs 17 residues. Trimming took off 0 bases at V and 0 bases at J, with 14 bases between the two ends. The germline gives CDR1 SGHNT, CDR2 YYREEE (reference sequence). The CDR3 DNA is TGTGCCAGCAGCTTGGGGAGGGGCACAGTTAGCACAGATACGCAGTATTTT. Amino acid sequence: CASSLGRGTVSTDTQYF.

The chain carries TRBV27 and TRBJ2-5; weak D call: TRBD1 (5 bases). Germline loops: CDR1 MNHEY, CDR2 SMNVEV (reference sequence). There are 13 residues in the CDR3. The V end lost 3 bases, the J end lost 1 base, and 6 bases lay between the germline ends. The CDR3: CASSFQGQETQYF. The CDR3 DNA reads as TGTGCCAGCAGTTTTCAGGGCCAAGAGACCCAGTACTTC.